This TCR beta chain was identified in a study of T cells in Graves' hyperthyroidism and ophthalmopathy. Findings and limits, study-wide: Stable hyperthyroidism was separated from ophthalmopathy by a model based on 13 V-J features. Ophthalmopathy was model-predicted a median approximately 6.4 months pre-onset.

What was amplified from RNA transcripts were TCR beta CDR3 regions. Using the HTBI primer set, a first-round RT-PCR was run on the TCR CDR3. TCRdb analysed the multiplex PCR reads with MiXCR anew, one entry per CDR3 protein. The data contain over 500,000 distinct CDR3 sequences, 15% to 20% of them singletons. Comment on this clonotype: Its antigen is still unknown.

The sequence derives from a woman younger than 35 with Graves' ophthalmopathy. The sample was blood.

The CDR3 spells CSAGGQGPTGELFF. CDR3 nucleotides: TGCAGTGCTGGAGGACAGGGGCCCACCGGGGAGCTGTTTTTT. The chain recombines TRBV20-1 with TRBJ2-2; TRBD1 aligns across 9 bases. Germline-derived CDR1 and CDR2 are DFQATT and SNEGSKA (reference sequence). Trimming removed 5 bases from V and 4 bases from J; junction bases left unmatched: 5. The CDR3 spans 14 residues.